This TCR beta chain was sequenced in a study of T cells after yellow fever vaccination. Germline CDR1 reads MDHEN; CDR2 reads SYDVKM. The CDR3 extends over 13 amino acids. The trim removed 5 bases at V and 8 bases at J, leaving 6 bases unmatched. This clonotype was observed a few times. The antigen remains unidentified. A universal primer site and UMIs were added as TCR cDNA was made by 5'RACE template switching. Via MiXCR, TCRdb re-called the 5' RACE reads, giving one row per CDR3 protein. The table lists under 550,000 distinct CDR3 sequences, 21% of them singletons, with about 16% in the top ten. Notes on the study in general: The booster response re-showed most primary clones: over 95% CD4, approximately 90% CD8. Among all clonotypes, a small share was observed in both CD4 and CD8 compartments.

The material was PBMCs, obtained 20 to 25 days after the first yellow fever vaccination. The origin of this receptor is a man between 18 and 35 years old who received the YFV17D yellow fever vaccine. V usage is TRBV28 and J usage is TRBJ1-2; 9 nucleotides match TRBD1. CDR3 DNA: TGTGCCAGCAGTACACAGGGGGCGAGGGGCTACACCTTC. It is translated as CASSTQGARGYTF.